The rows below give T cell receptor beta chains drawn from one sample of a study of blood T cell repertoires in COVID-19. Method: immunoSEQ multiplex PCR; TCRdb's copy keeps in-frame clones and lacks some. The table has 140,000 or so clones, 80% to 90% seen once. The sample consisted of peripheral blood. The receptors were gathered from a woman in her sixties or seventies with active COVID-19. Both conserved end residues are part of each CDR3. Each record gives: CDR3 DNA, CDR3 protein, clone size, D gene, J gene, CDR3 length, V gene. The D gene is left open where the match is weak. Some rows have no size entry. The others give once, few or many, or a class for an expanded clone.

DNA: TGTGCCAGCAGCCCCTTTCCCCCCGGAGGTCAGCCCCAGCATTTT
CDR3: CASSPFPPGGQPQHF
size: .
D: .
J: TRBJ1-5
length: 15
V: TRBV7-9

DNA: TGTGCCAGCAGTTACGGACCCGCGGGAGAGCAGTACTTC
CDR3: CASSYGPAGEQYF
size: .
D: .
J: TRBJ2-7
length: 13
V: TRBV6-6

DNA: TGTGCCAGCAGGGAGACAGGCTCTGGAAACACCATATATTTT
CDR3: CASRETGSGNTIYF
size: .
D: .
J: TRBJ1-3
length: 14
V: TRBV6-6

DNA: TGTGCCAGCAGCCAAGTCCCGACAGGGGGCAGAGACTATGGCTACACCTTC
CDR3: CASSQVPTGGRDYGYTF
size: .
D: TRBD1
J: TRBJ1-2
length: 17
V: TRBV3-1/TRBV3-2

DNA: TGTGCCAGCAGCCCTAACAAACGAAGCGGCTACAACTACAATGAGCAGTTCTTC
CDR3: CASSPNKRSGYNYNEQFF
size: .
D: .
J: TRBJ2-1
length: 18
V: TRBV7-9

DNA: TGTGCCAGCAGCCCCGGGACAGGAGGGGCGCAGTACTTC
CDR3: CASSPGTGGAQYF
size: .
D: TRBD1
J: TRBJ2-7
length: 13
V: TRBV7-3

DNA: TGTGCCAGCAGCCGCGCAGGGTCTCGGGACACTGAAGCTTTCTTT
CDR3: CASSRAGSRDTEAFF
size: .
D: .
J: TRBJ1-1
length: 15
V: TRBV4-2

DNA: TGTGCCACCAGCAGAGATTTAGCAGGGGGCGATTCACCCCTCCACTTT
CDR3: CATSRDLAGGDSPLHF
size: .
D: TRBD1
J: TRBJ1-6
length: 16
V: TRBV15

DNA: TGTGCCAGCAGCTTAGGTGCTAGCGGGCCATACAATGAGCAGTTCTTC
CDR3: CASSLGASGPYNEQFF
size: once
D: TRBD2
J: TRBJ2-1
length: 16
V: TRBV11-2

DNA: TGTGCCAGCAGCAAACTTAGCGGAAACACCGGGGAGCTGTTTTTT
CDR3: CASSKLSGNTGELFF
size: once
D: .
J: TRBJ2-2
length: 15
V: TRBV11-3

DNA: TGTGCCAGCACTCTGGGACTAGCGGCCTCAAATGAGCAGTTCTTC
CDR3: CASTLGLAASNEQFF
size: .
D: TRBD2
J: TRBJ2-1
length: 15
V: TRBV11-2

DNA: TGTGCCAGCAGTTACTTCGCAGGGACTAGCGGAAACAATGAGCAGTTCTTC
CDR3: CASSYFAGTSGNNEQFF
size: .
D: TRBD2
J: TRBJ2-1
length: 17
V: TRBV6-2/TRBV6-3

DNA: TGTGCCAGCAGCCCCGGACAGGGGAAAAACTATGGCTACACCTTC
CDR3: CASSPGQGKNYGYTF
size: .
D: TRBD1
J: TRBJ1-2
length: 15
V: TRBV7-3

DNA: TGTGCCAGCACAATGTCAGGGAACACTGAAGCTTTCTTT
CDR3: CASTMSGNTEAFF
size: .
D: .
J: TRBJ1-1
length: 13
V: TRBV12-3/TRBV12-4

DNA: TGTGCCAGCAGCCAAGGAGGGGGCCCCCAGCATTTT
CDR3: CASSQGGGPQHF
size: .
D: TRBD1
J: TRBJ1-5
length: 12
V: TRBV3-1/TRBV3-2

DNA: TGTGCCAGCACCTTACAGGGGAACACTGAAGCTTTCTTT
CDR3: CASTLQGNTEAFF
size: once
D: .
J: TRBJ1-1
length: 13
V: TRBV28

DNA: TGTGCCACCAGTGATAGTGGGAGGCAGCCCCAGCATTTT
CDR3: CATSDSGRQPQHF
size: .
D: .
J: TRBJ1-5
length: 13
V: TRBV24-1

DNA: TGTGCCAGCAGCTTAGGACTAGCGGGAAAAGAGACCCAGTACTTC
CDR3: CASSLGLAGKETQYF
size: .
D: TRBD2
J: TRBJ2-5
length: 15
V: TRBV11-2

DNA: TGTGCCAGCAGTTATTCCTCATTTGCGTTTACGGTCGCCGGGGAGCTGTTTTTT
CDR3: CASSYSSFAFTVAGELFF
size: .
D: .
J: TRBJ2-2
length: 18
V: TRBV6-2/TRBV6-3

DNA: TGTGCCAGCGGCCTTCTAGACGCGCAGTACTTC
CDR3: CASGLLDAQYF
size: .
D: .
J: TRBJ2-7
length: 11
V: TRBV12-3/TRBV12-4

DNA: TGTGCCAGCAGCTTAATATCAGCTCTAGACTCCTACAATGAGCAGTTCTTC
CDR3: CASSLISALDSYNEQFF
size: .
D: .
J: TRBJ2-1
length: 17
V: TRBV7-3

DNA: TGTGCCAGCAGCCGGACTAGCGGGAGAGCAGAGACCCAGTACTTC
CDR3: CASSRTSGRAETQYF
size: .
D: TRBD2
J: TRBJ2-5
length: 15
V: TRBV9

DNA: TGTGCCAGCAGTCAGCCGTCCGGGACAGGGTCTTACGAGCAGTACTTC
CDR3: CASSQPSGTGSYEQYF
size: .
D: TRBD1
J: TRBJ2-7
length: 16
V: TRBV28

DNA: TGTGCCAGCAGTTTCCTCGGCGACCGGGTAAGCTCCTACAATGAGCAGTTCTTC
CDR3: CASSFLGDRVSSYNEQFF
size: .
D: .
J: TRBJ2-1
length: 18
V: TRBV28

DNA: TGTGCCAGCAGCCATGGAGGCAGGATGCCTTACGAGCAGTACTTC
CDR3: CASSHGGRMPYEQYF
size: .
D: .
J: TRBJ2-7
length: 15
V: TRBV11-2

DNA: TGCGCCAGCAGCCAAGGACGGGACTCCTACGAGCAGTACTTC
CDR3: CASSQGRDSYEQYF
size: .
D: .
J: TRBJ2-7
length: 14
V: TRBV4-3

DNA: TGCGCCAGCAGTGAGGGGGCCTTTAACTATGGCTACACCTTC
CDR3: CASSEGAFNYGYTF
size: .
D: .
J: TRBJ1-2
length: 14
V: TRBV10-2

DNA: TGCGCCAGCAGCCAATTTAGCGACGATGAGCAGTTCTTC
CDR3: CASSQFSDDEQFF
size: .
D: .
J: TRBJ2-1
length: 13
V: TRBV4-1

DNA: TGCGCCCGCCCCCGACTCCTGACCCCTGCTAGCGGGGGAGGTACCGGGGAGCTGTTTTTT
CDR3: CARPRLLTPASGGGTGELFF
size: .
D: TRBD2
J: TRBJ2-2
length: 20
V: TRBV4-3

DNA: TGTGCCAGCAGCATAGCGGGAGGCCTAGCCAAAAACATTCAGTACTTC
CDR3: CASSIAGGLAKNIQYF
size: .
D: TRBD2
J: TRBJ2-4
length: 16
V: TRBV5-4

DNA: TGTGCCAGCAGCTTGGGGCTAGCGGGAGCTTACGAGCAGTACTTC
CDR3: CASSLGLAGAYEQYF
size: .
D: TRBD2
J: TRBJ2-7
length: 15
V: TRBV5-6

DNA: TGTGCCAGCAGTCGGCAGGGTACTAACTATGGCTACACCTTC
CDR3: CASSRQGTNYGYTF
size: .
D: .
J: TRBJ1-2
length: 14
V: TRBV2

DNA: TGTGCCAGCGGGGAGGGACAGGTTAAAGGCTGGGGCTCCTACGAGCAGTACTTC
CDR3: CASGEGQVKGWGSYEQYF
size: .
D: .
J: TRBJ2-7
length: 18
V: TRBV5-6

DNA: TGTGCCAGTTCACAGGGGCAGGGGACTGAAAAACTGTTTTTT
CDR3: CASSQGQGTEKLFF
size: .
D: TRBD1
J: TRBJ1-4
length: 14
V: TRBV4-2

DNA: TGTGCCAGCTCACCACCGACTAGCGGGAGCTCCTACGAGCAGTACTTC
CDR3: CASSPPTSGSSYEQYF
size: .
D: TRBD2
J: TRBJ2-7
length: 16
V: TRBV18

DNA: TGTGCCAGCAGCTTAGGGGCAAGGCGGGAGGGCTTCGCTGGGGCCAACGTCCTGACTTTC
CDR3: CASSLGARREGFAGANVLTF
size: .
D: TRBD2
J: TRBJ2-6
length: 20
V: TRBV7-3

DNA: TGTGCCAGCAGCTTCGCCTTAGGGACAGGAGCCTACGAGCAGTACTTC
CDR3: CASSFALGTGAYEQYF
size: once
D: TRBD1
J: TRBJ2-7
length: 16
V: TRBV11-2

DNA: TGTGCCAGCAGCCCGGACAGCCCGAGGGATGGCTACACCTTC
CDR3: CASSPDSPRDGYTF
size: once
D: .
J: TRBJ1-2
length: 14
V: TRBV5-4

DNA: TGCGCCAGCAGCGGGACTAGCGTCAAGAATGAGCAGTTCTTC
CDR3: CASSGTSVKNEQFF
size: .
D: TRBD2
J: TRBJ2-1
length: 14
V: TRBV5-1

DNA: TGTGCCAGCTCACCACCGATTGAGGGCCCGGGCACAGATACGCAGTATTTT
CDR3: CASSPPIEGPGTDTQYF
size: .
D: .
J: TRBJ2-3
length: 17
V: TRBV18

DNA: TGTGCCAGCAGCTTAAAACTAGCGGGTATGGGGGGCAATGAGCAGTTCTTC
CDR3: CASSLKLAGMGGNEQFF
size: .
D: TRBD2
J: TRBJ2-1
length: 17
V: TRBV7-9

DNA: TGTGCCAGCAGCGCCCACCAGATGAACACTGAAGCTTTCTTT
CDR3: CASSAHQMNTEAFF
size: .
D: .
J: TRBJ1-1
length: 14
V: TRBV9

DNA: TGTGCCAGCAGGGCCAGGGCCAACTCCTACGAGCAGTACTTC
CDR3: CASRARANSYEQYF
size: few
D: .
J: TRBJ2-7
length: 14
V: TRBV7-3

DNA: TGTGCCAGCAGCCCTACAGGGGGTAAGGCTTTCTTT
CDR3: CASSPTGGKAFF
size: .
D: TRBD1
J: TRBJ1-1
length: 12
V: TRBV7-9

DNA: TGTGCCAGCAGCTCTTTACAGGGATACTATGGCTACACCTTC
CDR3: CASSSLQGYYGYTF
size: .
D: .
J: TRBJ1-2
length: 14
V: TRBV11-2

DNA: TGTGCCAGCAGCCCGGGACAGCCCCGCGGGGGCTACACCTTC
CDR3: CASSPGQPRGGYTF
size: .
D: TRBD1
J: TRBJ1-2
length: 14
V: TRBV7-8

DNA: TGCGCCAGCAGCTCACGACAGGGTCCCACTGAAGCTTTCTTT
CDR3: CASSSRQGPTEAFF
size: .
D: TRBD1
J: TRBJ1-1
length: 14
V: TRBV5-1

DNA: TGTGCCAGCAACAGGGAACGTTCCTACGAGCAGTACTTC
CDR3: CASNRERSYEQYF
size: few
D: .
J: TRBJ2-7
length: 13
V: TRBV6-5

DNA: TGTGCCAGCAGCCCCTCCTTAGCGGGAGCTTACAATGAGCAGTTCTTC
CDR3: CASSPSLAGAYNEQFF
size: .
D: TRBD2
J: TRBJ2-1
length: 16
V: TRBV11-2

DNA: TGTGCCAGCTCACCACTTTTTAGCGCGGGAGGGCCACAAAACATTCAGTACTTC
CDR3: CASSPLFSAGGPQNIQYF
size: once
D: TRBD2
J: TRBJ2-4
length: 18
V: TRBV18

DNA: TGTGCCAGCAGCTTTCTCTTCAATCAGCCCCAGCATTTT
CDR3: CASSFLFNQPQHF
size: .
D: .
J: TRBJ1-5
length: 13
V: TRBV7-2

DNA: TGCGCCAGCAGTGGGAGGACTAGCGGGGCCTACGAGCAGTACTTC
CDR3: CASSGRTSGAYEQYF
size: .
D: TRBD2
J: TRBJ2-7
length: 15
V: TRBV10-1

DNA: TGTGCCAGCAGTTTTGGGGCACCCGTCTATGGCTACACCTTC
CDR3: CASSFGAPVYGYTF
size: .
D: .
J: TRBJ1-2
length: 14
V: TRBV28

DNA: TGTGCCAGCAGCTTTGGGGCAACGTCCTACGAGCAGTACTTC
CDR3: CASSFGATSYEQYF
size: .
D: .
J: TRBJ2-7
length: 14
V: TRBV7-2

DNA: TGTGCCAGCAAAGCAAACCCCACCCAGGCTAGCGGAGACAACACCGGGGAGCTGTTTTTT
CDR3: CASKANPTQASGDNTGELFF
size: .
D: .
J: TRBJ2-2
length: 20
V: TRBV21-1

DNA: TGTGCCAGTAGTCCAACCGAGGGAACCGGGGAGCTGTTTTTT
CDR3: CASSPTEGTGELFF
size: .
D: .
J: TRBJ2-2
length: 14
V: TRBV19

DNA: TGTGCCAGTAGTCCGCAACTAGCGTGGGACTACGAGCAGTACTTC
CDR3: CASSPQLAWDYEQYF
size: .
D: TRBD2
J: TRBJ2-7
length: 15
V: TRBV19

DNA: TGTGCCAGCAGCTTAGGAAGCGGTTCAAGGGGCTACACCTTC
CDR3: CASSLGSGSRGYTF
size: .
D: .
J: TRBJ1-2
length: 14
V: TRBV7-2

DNA: TGTGCCAGCAGCGTAGAGGGAGTTGGAAACACCATATATTTT
CDR3: CASSVEGVGNTIYF
size: .
D: .
J: TRBJ1-3
length: 14
V: TRBV9

DNA: TGTGCCAGCAGTTCCCGGGGCGAGCAGTACTTC
CDR3: CASSSRGEQYF
size: few
D: .
J: TRBJ2-7
length: 11
V: TRBV6-5